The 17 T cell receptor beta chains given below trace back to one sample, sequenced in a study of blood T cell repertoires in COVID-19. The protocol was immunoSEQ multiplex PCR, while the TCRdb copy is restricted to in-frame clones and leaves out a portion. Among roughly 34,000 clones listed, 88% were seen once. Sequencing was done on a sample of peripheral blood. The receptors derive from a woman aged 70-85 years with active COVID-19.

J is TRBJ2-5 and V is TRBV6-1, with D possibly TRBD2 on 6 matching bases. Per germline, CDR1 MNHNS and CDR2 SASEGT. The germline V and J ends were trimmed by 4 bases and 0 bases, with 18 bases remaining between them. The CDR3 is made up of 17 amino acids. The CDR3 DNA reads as TGTGCCAGCAGTGTCTGGGGACTCCGCCAGTACCAAGAGACCCAGTACTTC. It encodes CASSVWGLRQYQETQYF.

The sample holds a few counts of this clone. The CDR3 reads CASSFNNEQFF. The CDR3 coding sequence is TGTGCCAGCAGTTTTAACAATGAGCAGTTCTTC. The chain combines TRBV12-3 or TRBV12-4 with TRBJ2-1, with D uncertain. Trimming took 3 bases from V and 5 from J, leaving 2 bases between them. The CDR3 is made up of 11 amino acids.

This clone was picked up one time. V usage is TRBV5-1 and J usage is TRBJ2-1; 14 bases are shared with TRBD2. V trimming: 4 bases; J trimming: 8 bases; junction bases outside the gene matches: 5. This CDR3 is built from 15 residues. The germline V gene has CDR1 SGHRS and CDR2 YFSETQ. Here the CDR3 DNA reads TGCGCCAGCAGCAGACTAGCGGGGGGGCCCCATGAGCAGTTCTTC. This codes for CASSRLAGGPHEQFF.

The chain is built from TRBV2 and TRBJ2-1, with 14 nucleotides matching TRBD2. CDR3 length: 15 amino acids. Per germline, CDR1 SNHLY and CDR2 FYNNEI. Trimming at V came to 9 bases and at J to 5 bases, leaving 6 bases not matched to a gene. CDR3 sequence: CARTRLAGGNNEQFF. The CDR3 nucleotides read TGTGCCAGAACCCGACTAGCGGGGGGGAACAATGAGCAGTTCTTC.

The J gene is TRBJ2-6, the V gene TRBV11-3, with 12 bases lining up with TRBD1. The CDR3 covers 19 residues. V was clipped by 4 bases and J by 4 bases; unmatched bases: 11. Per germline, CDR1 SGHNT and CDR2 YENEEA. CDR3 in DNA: TGTGCCAGCAGCTACCCACCGGGACAGGGGGCGAGAGGGGCCAACGTCCTGACTTTC. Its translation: CASSYPPGQGARGANVLTF.

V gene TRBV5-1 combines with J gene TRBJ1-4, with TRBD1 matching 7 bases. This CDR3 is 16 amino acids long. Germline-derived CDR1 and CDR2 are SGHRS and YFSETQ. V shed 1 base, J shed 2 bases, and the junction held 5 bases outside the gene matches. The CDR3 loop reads CASSLITGQTNEKLFF. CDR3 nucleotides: TGCGCCAGCAGCTTGATAACGGGACAGACTAATGAAAAACTGTTTTTT.

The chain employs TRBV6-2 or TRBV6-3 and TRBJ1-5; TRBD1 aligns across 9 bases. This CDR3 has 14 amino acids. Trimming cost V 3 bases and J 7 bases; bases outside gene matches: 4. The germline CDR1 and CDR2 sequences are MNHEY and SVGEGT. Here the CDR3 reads CASSYGGTGQPQHF. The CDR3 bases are TGTGCCAGCAGTTATGGGGGGACAGGGCAGCCCCAGCATTTT.

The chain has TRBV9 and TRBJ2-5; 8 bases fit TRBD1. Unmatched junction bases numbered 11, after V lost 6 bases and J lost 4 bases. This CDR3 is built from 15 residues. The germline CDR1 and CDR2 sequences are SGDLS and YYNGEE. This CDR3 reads CASNLSGGEAETQYF. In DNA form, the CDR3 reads TGTGCCAGCAACCTCTCAGGGGGCGAGGCAGAGACCCAGTACTTC.

CDR3 amino acids: CASSRGSGGYEQYF. The CDR3 bases are TGCGCCAGCAGCCGGGGTAGCGGGGGATACGAGCAGTACTTC. The V call is TRBV5-1, the J call TRBJ2-7, with 9 bases identical to TRBD2. This CDR3 is 14 amino acids long. CDR1 and CDR2 from the germline V gene are SGHRS and YFSETQ. J gave up 4 bases and V 4 bases, and 6 bases lay outside the gene matches.

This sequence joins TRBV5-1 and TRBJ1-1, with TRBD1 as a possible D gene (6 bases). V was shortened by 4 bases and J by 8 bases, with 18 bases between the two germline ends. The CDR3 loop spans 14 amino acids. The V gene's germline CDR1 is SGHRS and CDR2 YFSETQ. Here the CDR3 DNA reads TGCGCCAGCAGCAATACCGGGACAAACTCCGAAGCTTTCTTT. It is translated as CASSNTGTNSEAFF.

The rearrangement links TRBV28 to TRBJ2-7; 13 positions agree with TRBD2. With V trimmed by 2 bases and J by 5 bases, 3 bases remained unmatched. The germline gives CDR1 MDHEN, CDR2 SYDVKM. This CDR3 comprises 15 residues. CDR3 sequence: CASSLTSGGAHEQYF. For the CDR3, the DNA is TGTGCCAGCAGTTTAACTAGCGGGGGGGCCCACGAGCAGTACTTC.

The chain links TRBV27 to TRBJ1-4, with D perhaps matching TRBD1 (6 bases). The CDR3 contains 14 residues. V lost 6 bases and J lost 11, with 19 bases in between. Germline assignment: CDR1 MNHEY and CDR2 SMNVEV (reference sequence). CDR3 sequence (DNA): TGTGCCAGCAGACAAAACAGGGAACGCCAGAAACTGTTTTTT. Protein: CASRQNRERQKLFF.

The CDR3 region has the DNA TGTGCCAGCAGTTTATCCGGGACAGGCAATCAGCCCCAGCATTTT. It codes for CASSLSGTGNQPQHF. The J gene is TRBJ1-5, the V gene TRBV27; 7 bases align to TRBD1. V dropped 0 bases and J dropped 2; count of bases not matched to a gene: 1. The germline V gene encodes CDR1 MNHEY and CDR2 SMNVEV (reference sequence). The CDR3 extends over 15 amino acids.

CDR3 sequence: CASSPGSRGGELFF. The CDR3 region has the DNA TGTGCCAGCAGCCCTGGGTCCCGGGGCGGGGAGCTGTTTTTT. This rearrangement joins TRBV7-7 to TRBJ2-2; the D gene is possibly TRBD2 (5 bases). The CDR3 has 14 amino acids. The V gene lost 5 bases and the J gene lost 7 bases, with 14 bases spanning the gap. CDR1 is SSHAT, CDR2 FNYEAQ, per germline (reference sequence).

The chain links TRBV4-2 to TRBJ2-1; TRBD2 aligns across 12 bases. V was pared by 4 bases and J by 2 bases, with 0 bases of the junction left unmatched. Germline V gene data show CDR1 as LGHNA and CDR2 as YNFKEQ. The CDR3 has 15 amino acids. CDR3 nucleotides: TGTGCCAGCAGCCCTAGCGGGGGGGCCTACAATGAGCAGTTCTTC. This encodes CASSPSGGAYNEQFF.

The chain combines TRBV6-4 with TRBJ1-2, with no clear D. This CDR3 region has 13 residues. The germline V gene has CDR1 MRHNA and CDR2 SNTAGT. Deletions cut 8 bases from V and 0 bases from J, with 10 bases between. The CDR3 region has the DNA TGTGCCAGCGTAACAGCAACTAACTATGGCTACACCTTC. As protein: CASVTATNYGYTF.

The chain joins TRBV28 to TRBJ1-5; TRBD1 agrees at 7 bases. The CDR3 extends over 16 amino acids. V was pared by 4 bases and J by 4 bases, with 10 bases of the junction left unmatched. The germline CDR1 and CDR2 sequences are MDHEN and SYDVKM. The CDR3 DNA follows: TGTGCCAGCAGTTCACCGGGGACAGTAAGGAATCAGCCCCAGCATTTT. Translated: CASSSPGTVRNQPQHF. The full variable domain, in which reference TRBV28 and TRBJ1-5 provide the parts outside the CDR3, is DVKVTQSSRYLVKRTGEKVFLECVQDMDHENMFWYRQDPGLGLRLIYFSYDVKMKEKGDIPEGYSVSREKKERFSLILESASTNQTSMYLCASSSPGTVRNQPQHFGDGTRLSIL.